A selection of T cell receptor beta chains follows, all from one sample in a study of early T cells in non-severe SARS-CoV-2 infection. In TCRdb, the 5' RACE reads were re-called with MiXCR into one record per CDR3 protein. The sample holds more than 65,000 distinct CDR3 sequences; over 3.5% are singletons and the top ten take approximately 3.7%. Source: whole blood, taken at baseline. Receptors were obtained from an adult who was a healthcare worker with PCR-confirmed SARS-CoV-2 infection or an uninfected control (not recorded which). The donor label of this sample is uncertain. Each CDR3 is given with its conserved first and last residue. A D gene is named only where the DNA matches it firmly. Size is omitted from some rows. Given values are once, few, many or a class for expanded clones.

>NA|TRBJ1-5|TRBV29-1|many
TGCAGCGTTGACCTCAGGGACGGCAATCAGCCCCAGCATTTT
CSVDLRDGNQPQHF
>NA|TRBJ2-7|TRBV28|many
TGTGCCAGCAGTTTAAATAAGTTCTACGAGCAGTACTTC
CASSLNKFYEQYF
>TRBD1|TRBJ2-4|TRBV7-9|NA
TGTGCCAGCAGCACTCCCGACAGGGGGAAAAACATTCAGTACTTC
CASSTPDRGKNIQYF
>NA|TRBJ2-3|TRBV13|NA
TGTGCCAGCAGCTGGGGACCTAGCACAGATACGCAGTATTTT
CASSWGPSTDTQYF
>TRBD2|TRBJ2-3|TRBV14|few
TGTGCCAGCAGCCCTCAGCGGGGGGGCGGCACAGATACGCAGTATTTT
CASSPQRGGGTDTQYF
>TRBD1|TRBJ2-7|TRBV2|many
TGTGCCAGCAGGCTGGACAGGGGGCGATTAAGCTCGTATTACGAGCAGTACTTC
CASRLDRGRLSSYYEQYF
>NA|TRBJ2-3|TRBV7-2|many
TGTGCCAGCAGCTTAGAACCGGGGTGGCGCACAGATACGCAGTATTTT
CASSLEPGWRTDTQYF
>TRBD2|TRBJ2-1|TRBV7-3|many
TGTGCCAGCAGCTCGGGACTAGGTCCGCGGAATGAGCAGTTCTTC
CASSSGLGPRNEQFF
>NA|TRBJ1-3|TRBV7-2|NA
TGTGCCAGCAGCTGGGCGACAGTCTCTGGAAACACCATATATTTT
CASSWATVSGNTIYF
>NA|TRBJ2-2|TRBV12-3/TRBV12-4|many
TGTGCCAGCAGCGACGGCGGGGAGCTGTTTTTT
CASSDGGELFF
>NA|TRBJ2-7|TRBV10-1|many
TGCGCCAGCAGTGGATCCGGGACATCTCAATACGAGCAGTACTTC
CASSGSGTSQYEQYF
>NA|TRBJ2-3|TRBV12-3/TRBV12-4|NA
TGTGCCAGCGCCCGGGGGCCAGATACGCAGTATTTT
CASARGPDTQYF
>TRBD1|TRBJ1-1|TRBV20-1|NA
TGCAGTGCTAGAGATATGGGACAGGCTCTCCCTGAAGCTTTCTTT
CSARDMGQALPEAFF
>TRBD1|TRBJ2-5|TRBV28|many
TGTGCCAGCGGGACAGGGGAAGAGACCCAGTACTTC
CASGTGEETQYF
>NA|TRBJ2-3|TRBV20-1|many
TGCAGTGCTACCGCTCCCGGCAGGGCAACAGATACGCAGTATTTT
CSATAPGRATDTQYF